This entry features one T cell receptor beta chain sequence. The data derive from a study of blood T cell repertoires in COVID-19. Study information: Italy, Spain and the United States were the sources of the convalescent and acute COVID-19 samples. T cells, B-cell-depleted T cells, or PBMCs supplied cDNA or gDNA.

The CDR3 runs 14 residues. Germline-derived CDR1 and CDR2 are MNHEY and SVGAGI. The V gene end was trimmed by 5 bases and the J gene end by 1 base; junction bases not matched to a gene: 4. Original processing notes: Estimation of nucleated cell counts was performed using reference gene primer amplification. TCRdb's copy holds only in-frame clones and misses some; the assay was immunoSEQ multiplex PCR. The D gene and trimming were derived from the DNA, and the V and J assignments and clone size from that table. This table holds 130,000 to 150,000 clones, about three quarters found once. The sequencing sample was made of peripheral blood. This clonotype was sampled from a woman aged 55-70 years with acute or convalescent COVID-19. The chain has TRBV6-5 and TRBJ1-1; 7 nucleotides align to TRBD1. In nucleotides, the CDR3 is TGTGCCAGCAGTCGAGACAGGGCGAACACTGAAGCTTTCTTT. It is translated as CASSRDRANTEAFF.